Included here is one TCR beta chain sequence, with context. This clone has a single count. The antigen it recognizes is unknown. Qualities for individual bases were not recorded, and no much larger clone is one base off. The germline V gene (reference sequence) gives CDR1 as LNHNV and CDR2 as YYDKDF. Unmatched junction bases come to 4, with V trimmed by 3 bases and J by 6 bases. The CDR3 runs 15 amino acids, cysteine and phenylalanine included. Left in the record is the CDR3 DNA by itself, 45 bases read in frame from the first base. The CDR3 regions of human TCRbeta chains were analyzed by immunosequencing. The original methods were these. Repertoire TCRs were matched against a reference library of SARS-CoV-2-specific TCRs generated with the MIRA antigen-specificity platform. Breadth meant the fraction of unique TCRs that were SARS-CoV-2-associated, whereas depth meant the fraction of total T cells that were SARS-CoV-2-associated. Using the MIRA data, every spike-specific TCR was mapped to the spike region that the TCR reacted to and assigned to either a CD4 or a CD8 class. Log10-transformed breadth and depth values were compared by one-way ANOVA with Sidak's multiple comparisons tests. TCRdb limited this immuneACCESS table to in-frame rearrangements with V and J called. A share of clones is missing; checked studies link under half to unresolved V genes, and the rest is unexplained. V and J calls and clone size are copied from that table; D and trimming were computed from the DNA. The sample contains some 140,000 clones, around 90% of them found a single time. The ten largest clones add up to about 6% of the sample.

This entry comes from a study of T cell responses to AZD1222 COVID-19 vaccine (dated by TCRdb to the early 2020s). With regard to the full study: Because spike-specific TCR depth and breadth did not differ between the two schedules, AZD1222 recipients who got a second dose at roughly 4 weeks were pooled with those who got a second dose at roughly 12 weeks. TCR sequencing covered fewer than 250 trial participants: 207 given two doses of AZD1222 and around 26 given two doses of MenACWY control vaccine. Enrollment into the trials was organized by age into subgroups of 18-55, 56-69 and 70-plus years, and those subgroups contained roughly 150, 30 and 60 TCR-sequenced participants, respectively. Results and caveats for the whole study, not just this receptor: Spike-specific TCR breadth and depth rose significantly after two AZD1222 doses compared with day 0 and with MenACWY recipients. Epitopes outside the regions mutated in the B.1.351 and B.1.1.7 variants were reportedly recognized by nearly half of the unique spike-specific TCRs. The whole spike protein was spanned by vaccine-associated CD4 TCRs, and dominant responses were seen in regions 160-218 and 743-854. Only five to seven AZD1222 recipients were SARS-CoV-2 seropositive at baseline, limiting conclusions about previously exposed vaccinees. Participants were mostly white British and included more females than males, and it was suggested by the authors that clonal diversity may have been underestimated. Because no samples from the day 14 peak response were available, repertoires could be characterized only after the peak T cell response. In the small 56-69-year group, the increase in depth fell short of significance, most likely because of low power.

The time point label, read with the paper, signifies: baseline before first vaccination. Vaccinee samples were obtained from the UK trials COV001 and COV002, which included a single-blind randomized controlled phase 2/3 trial of AZD1222 (ChAdOx1 nCoV-19) in healthy adults. Trial participant PBMC samples were collected at day 0 and day 28 after the second dose for TCRbeta chain sequencing. The receptor was isolated from an adult in good health. The sample in question was peripheral blood, obtained on day 0 of AZD1222 vaccination. The receptor chain draws on TRBV15 and TRBJ2-1; 11 of the junction bases match TRBD1. The nucleotide sequence reads as follows: TGTGCCACCAGCAGCGGACAGGGGGCTCGCAATGAGCAGTTCTTC. This is translated as CATSSGQGARNEQFF. Here the CDR3 is joined to the reference TRBV15 and TRBJ2-1 genes, and the full variable domain is: DAMVIQNPRYQVTQFGKPVTLSCSQTLNHNVMYWYQQKSSQAPKLLFHYYDKDFNNEADTPDNFQSRRPNTSFCFLDIRSPGLGDTAMYLCATSSGQGARNEQFFGPGTRLTVL.